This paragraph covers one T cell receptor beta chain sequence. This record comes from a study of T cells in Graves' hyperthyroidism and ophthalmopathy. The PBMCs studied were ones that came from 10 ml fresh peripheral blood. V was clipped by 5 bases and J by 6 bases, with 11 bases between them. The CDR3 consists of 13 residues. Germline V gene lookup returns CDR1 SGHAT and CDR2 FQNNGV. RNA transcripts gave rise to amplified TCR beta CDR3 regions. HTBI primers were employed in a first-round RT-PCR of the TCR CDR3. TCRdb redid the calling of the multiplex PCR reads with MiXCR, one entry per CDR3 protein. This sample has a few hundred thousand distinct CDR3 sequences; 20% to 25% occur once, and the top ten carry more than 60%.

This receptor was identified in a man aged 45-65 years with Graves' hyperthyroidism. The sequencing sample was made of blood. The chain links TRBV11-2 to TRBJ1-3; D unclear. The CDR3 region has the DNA TGTGCCAGCAGCCTCATACCACAAAACACCATATATTTT. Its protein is CASSLIPQNTIYF.